This T cell receptor beta chain was retrieved from a study of shared clonotypes between healthy human individuals. The CDR3 contains 15 residues. CDR1 MDHEN and CDR2 SYDVKM come from the germline V gene. V was cut by 2 bases and J by 0 bases, with 10 bases left in between. Study-level results: The study generally estimated greater richness for naive than memory subsets. Rarefaction analysis demonstrated incomplete sorted-subset sequencing notwithstanding large depth.

An even split of each subset's genomic DNA across several immunoSEQ plates was performed. Sorted-subset replicate PCRs used 200 ng DNA, around 31,000 T cell genomes. Repertoires were generated with immunoSEQ multiplex PCR, while TCRdb's copy carries only in-frame clones and drops some. This table holds 1,400,000 or so clones, just under 99% found once. On this clone itself: Its specificity is unknown.

This receptor was taken from a man younger than 40 in good health. The gene calls are TRBV28 and TRBJ2-5; D possibly matches TRBD1 or TRBD2 (5 bases each). Sequencing input: naive CD4+ T cells sorted from blood. The subset is: CD45RA+ positively selected. CDR3 sequence (DNA): TGTGCCAGCAGTTTAGGGGGAAAGTACCAAGAGACCCAGTACTTC. Translating gives CASSLGGKYQETQYF.